Below are 25 T cell receptor beta chains sequenced from a single sample in a study of blood T cell repertoires in COVID-19. The assay was immunoSEQ multiplex PCR, and TCRdb's table has in-frame clones only and misses some. The table records 100,000 or so clones, under 80% of them present only once. Sequenced: peripheral blood. The receptors shown here come from a woman in her 70s with acute or convalescent COVID-19.

The chain links TRBV12-5 to TRBJ1-1, with TRBD1 identical over 7 bases. J was trimmed by 4 bases and V by 7 bases; bases with no gene match: 6. The CDR3 totals 13 residues. The V gene's germline CDR1 is LGHNT and CDR2 FRNRAP. The CDR3 protein is CASDRGDSTEAFF. The CDR3 DNA reads as TGTGCTAGTGACAGGGGAGACAGCACTGAAGCTTTCTTT.

The chain carries TRBV7-6 and TRBJ1-1, with TRBD1 matching over 9 bases. The CDR3 spans 14 residues. With 3 bases clipped from V and 5 bases from J, the junction kept 4 bases outside the gene matches. Looked up from germline, CDR1 is SGHVS and CDR2 is FNYEAQ. CDR3 in DNA: TGTGCCAGCAGCTTGACAGGGGGTACGACTGAAGCTTTCTTT. This translates into CASSLTGGTTEAFF.

CDR3 in amino acids: CASSLGASRDTQYF. The CDR3 region has the DNA TGCGCCAGCAGCTTGGGAGCGAGTCGTGATACGCAGTATTTT. The genes are TRBV5-1 and TRBJ2-3; D remains unclear. CDR3 size: 14 residues. From germline, CDR1 is SGHRS and CDR2 YFSETQ. V lost 0 bases and J lost 6, with 11 bases in between.

The rearrangement joins TRBV7-6 to TRBJ2-5, with TRBD2 matching over 7 bases. The CDR3 contains 17 residues. Germline V gene lookup returns CDR1 SGHVS and CDR2 FNYEAQ. V was pared by 2 bases and J by 7 bases, with 16 bases of the junction left unmatched. CDR3 sequence (DNA): TGTGCCAGCAGCTTAAAGGGAAGCGGGGCCCCTCTAGGGACCCAGTACTTC. Translation: CASSLKGSGAPLGTQYF.

This chain connects TRBV11-3 to TRBJ2-7, with 8 nucleotides matching TRBD2. CDR1 is SGHNT and CDR2 is YENEEA in the germline V gene. This CDR3 has 15 amino acids. The V gene end was trimmed by 5 bases and the J gene end by 1 base; junction bases not matched to a gene: 7. The CDR3 region has the DNA TGTGCCAGCAGCGCTGGACTAGCCGGTTCCTACGAGCAGTACTTC. It translates to CASSAGLAGSYEQYF.

The rearrangement links TRBV24-1 to TRBJ2-1; D may be TRBD1 (6 bases). The ends were cut back, 5 bases at V and 7 bases at J, with 17 bases in the middle. CDR3 size: 15 residues. CDR1 is KGHDR, CDR2 SFDVKD, per germline. This CDR3 is CATSGRAGEQNEQFF. DNA of the CDR3: TGTGCCACCAGTGGTCGGGCAGGGGAACAGAATGAGCAGTTCTTC.

This chain links TRBV2 with TRBJ1-6, with a tentative D call TRBD1 (6 bases). The V gene's germline CDR1 is SNHLY and CDR2 FYNNEI. The CDR3 extends over 14 amino acids. V was cut by 6 bases and J by 14 bases, with 20 bases left in between. CDR3 amino acids: CASSADSLRGALHF. Written as DNA, the CDR3 is TGTGCCAGCAGCGCTGACAGCCTCAGGGGAGCCCTCCACTTT.

V and J are TRBV10-3 and TRBJ1-2; D is perhaps TRBD1 (6 bases). The CDR3 sequence is 12 residues long. V was shortened by 10 bases and J by 5 bases, with 14 bases between the two germline ends. The germline CDR1 and CDR2 sequences are ENHRY and SYGVKD. The CDR3 DNA follows: TGTGCCACCCGACAGGAACTTTATGGCTACACCTTC. Amino acids: CATRQELYGYTF.

This chain uses TRBV4-1 with TRBJ1-5; 9 bases line up with TRBD1. This CDR3 region has 16 residues. V was pared by 3 bases and J by 1 base, with 4 bases of the junction left unmatched. Per the germline V gene, CDR1 is MGHRA and CDR2 is YSYEKL. The CDR3 here is CASSQRQGVSNQPQHF. CDR3 DNA: TGCGCCAGCAGCCAGAGACAGGGGGTGAGCAATCAGCCCCAGCATTTT.

The rearrangement joins TRBV9 to TRBJ2-2, with D tentatively TRBD1 (5 bases). Germline CDR1 SGDLS, CDR2 YYNGEE. The germline V and J ends were trimmed by 3 bases and 0 bases, with 24 bases remaining between them. The CDR3 has 20 amino acids. This chain's CDR3 is CASSGEAGQDNLANTGELFF. DNA of the CDR3: TGTGCCAGCAGCGGCGAGGCAGGGCAGGACAACCTCGCGAACACCGGGGAGCTGTTTTTT. Together with reference TRBV9 and TRBJ2-2, the CDR3 gives the full variable domain: DSGVTQTPKHLITATGQRVTLRCSPRSGDLSVYWYQQSLDQGLQFLIQYYNGEERAKGNILERFSAQQFPDLHSELNLSSLELGDSALYFCASSGEAGQDNLANTGELFFGEGSRLTVL.

This clone came up once. This chain links TRBV5-1 with TRBJ1-1, with 7 nucleotides matching TRBD1. The CDR3 totals 17 residues. V lost 0 bases to trimming and J lost 5 bases; unmatched junction nucleotides: 13. The germline V gene encodes CDR1 SGHRS and CDR2 YFSETQ. Here the CDR3 reads CASSLGGFPGQRTEAFF. The CDR3 DNA reads as TGCGCCAGCAGCTTGGGGGGTTTCCCGGGACAGCGGACTGAAGCTTTCTTT. Supplemented by reference TRBV5-1 and TRBJ1-1, the full variable domain reads KAGVTQTPRYLIKTRGQQVTLSCSPISGHRSVSWYQQTPGQGLQFLFEYFSETQRNKGNFPGRFSGRQFSNSRSEMNVSTLELGDSALYLCASSLGGFPGQRTEAFFGQGTRLTVV.

This chain uses TRBV5-1 with TRBJ2-2; 7 bases map to TRBD1. Trimming at V came to 3 bases and at J to 1 base, leaving 6 bases not matched to a gene. From germline, CDR1 is SGHRS and CDR2 YFSETQ. CDR3 size: 16 residues. For the CDR3, the DNA is TGCGCCAGCAGCTATCAGGGGGTTCGGAACACCGGGGAGCTGTTTTTT. Amino acids: CASSYQGVRNTGELFF.

This clone was seen only once. This chain connects TRBV27 to TRBJ2-3, with D maybe TRBD1 (5 bases). V gave up 1 base and J gave up 3 bases, with 17 bases separating them. Germline CDR1 MNHEY, CDR2 SMNVEV (reference sequence). The length of the CDR3 is 17 residues. CDR3 residues: CASSLWGSRAFTDTQYF. CDR3 nucleotide sequence: TGTGCCAGCAGTTTATGGGGCAGTCGGGCCTTTACAGATACGCAGTATTTT.

This sequence joins TRBV7-9 and TRBJ2-2, with D possibly TRBD1 on 5 matching bases. The CDR3 consists of 17 residues. Trimming stripped 5 bases from V and 4 bases from J, with 20 bases between. Germline loops: CDR1 SEHNR, CDR2 FQNEAQ (reference sequence). CDR3 in amino acids: CASSPRLQASGTGELFF. The CDR3 region has the DNA TGTGCCAGCAGCCCACGTTTACAGGCTTCGGGCACCGGGGAGCTGTTTTTT.

This chain uses TRBV11-2 with TRBJ2-1, with D perhaps matching TRBD2 (5 bases). Trimming shortened V by 5 bases and J by 10 bases, and 12 bases separated the two germline ends. CDR3 length equals 12 residues. Germline assignment: CDR1 SGHAT and CDR2 FQNNGV. CDR3 sequence reads: CASSQVRGEQFF. CDR3 DNA sequence: TGTGCCAGCAGCCAGGTTAGAGGGGAGCAGTTCTTC.

The chain combines TRBV30 with TRBJ2-2; TRBD2 is a possible D gene (5 bases). The CDR3 is 13 amino acids. Germline CDR1 reads GTSNPN; CDR2 reads SVGIG (reference sequence). Trimming took 4 bases from V and 3 from J, leaving 9 bases between them. In nucleotides, the CDR3 is TGTGCCTGGACGGGGTGGGACACCGGGGAGCTGTTTTTT. Protein: CAWTGWDTGELFF.

The chain employs TRBV5-1 and TRBJ1-1, with 12 bases matching TRBD1. The germline CDR1 and CDR2 sequences are SGHRS and YFSETQ. This CDR3 is built from 16 residues. The junction had 8 bases not matched to a gene; V was cut back by 3 bases and J by 5 bases. Here the CDR3 reads CASSYGGQGARTEAFF. The CDR3 nucleotides read TGCGCCAGCAGCTACGGGGGACAGGGGGCGAGGACTGAAGCTTTCTTT.

J is TRBJ1-6 and V is TRBV27; 10 bases align to TRBD1. The CDR3 covers 19 residues. Germline V gene data show CDR1 as MNHEY and CDR2 as SMNVEV (reference sequence). V was pared by 5 bases and J by 1 base, with 11 bases of the junction left unmatched. The CDR3 coding sequence is TGTGCCAGCAGTCTCCACCAAGACAGGGGGCTTTCCTATAATTCACCCCTCCACTTT. This encodes CASSLHQDRGLSYNSPLHF.

The chain recombines TRBV3-1 (or the pseudogene TRBV3-2) with TRBJ2-3; 9 nucleotides line up with TRBD2. The CDR3 consists of 17 residues. From germline, CDR1 is LGHDT and CDR2 YNNKEL (reference sequence). Germline trimming cut 0 bases from V and 3 bases from J; bases unmatched to any gene: 7. In DNA form, the CDR3 reads TGTGCCAGCAGCCAAGATTCAGCGGGGGGTTTTACAGATACGCAGTATTTT. This gives the protein CASSQDSAGGFTDTQYF.

The chain has TRBV10-3 and TRBJ2-3; TRBD2 agrees at 10 bases. Trimming took 5 bases from V and 2 from J; bases not matched to a gene: 7. The CDR3 sequence is 16 residues long. Germline CDR1 reads ENHRY; CDR2 reads SYGVKD. The CDR3 protein is CAISRTTSGDTDTQYF. CDR3 DNA sequence: TGTGCCATCAGTCGAACCACTAGCGGGGACACAGATACGCAGTATTTT.

V usage is TRBV7-8 and J usage is TRBJ1-2, with TRBD1 identical over 10 bases. This CDR3 is built from 15 residues. Germline CDR1 is SGHVS and CDR2 is FQNEAQ. The V and J ends lost 1 base and 7 bases, in that order; junction bases with no gene match: 6. CDR3 nucleotides: TGTGCCAGCAGCTTAGGGGGACAGGGGTTTGGTGGCTACACCTTC. It codes for CASSLGGQGFGGYTF.

The sample holds a few counts of this clone. The V call is TRBV7-9, the J call TRBJ2-7; D perhaps matches TRBD1 (6 bases). Germline lookup yields CDR1 SEHNR and CDR2 FQNEAQ (reference sequence). The germline V and J ends were trimmed by 0 bases and 0 bases, with 12 bases remaining between them. The CDR3 runs 16 residues. CDR3 DNA: TGTGCCAGCAGCTTAGCGGGGGCAGCCCGCTCCTACGAGCAGTACTTC. Protein sequence: CASSLAGAARSYEQYF.

The gene calls are TRBV12-3 or TRBV12-4 and TRBJ2-7, with D unresolved. The CDR3 contains 13 residues. Trimming took 1 base from V and 3 from J, leaving 7 bases between them. The DNA of the CDR3 is TGTGCCAGCAGTTTAGGAGGATTCTACGAGCAGTACTTC. Translation gives CASSLGGFYEQYF.

This clone was recorded only once. The chain links TRBV18 to TRBJ1-2; D unclear. Trimming pared 3 bases from V and 2 bases from J, leaving 10 bases between. The CDR3 contains 14 residues. Germline-derived CDR1 and CDR2 are KGHSH and LQKENI. CDR3 protein: CASSPGRSNYGYTF. The CDR3 coding sequence is TGTGCCAGCTCACCGGGCAGATCAAACTATGGCTACACCTTC.

The J gene is TRBJ1-1, the V gene TRBV2, with TRBD1 as a possible D gene (6 bases). Germline loops: CDR1 SNHLY, CDR2 FYNNEI. This CDR3 spans 15 amino acids. V lost 6 bases and J 4 bases, leaving 18 bases between the germline ends. This chain's CDR3 is CASSSRGEWITEAFF. The CDR3 bases are TGTGCCAGCAGCTCCAGGGGAGAATGGATCACTGAAGCTTTCTTT.